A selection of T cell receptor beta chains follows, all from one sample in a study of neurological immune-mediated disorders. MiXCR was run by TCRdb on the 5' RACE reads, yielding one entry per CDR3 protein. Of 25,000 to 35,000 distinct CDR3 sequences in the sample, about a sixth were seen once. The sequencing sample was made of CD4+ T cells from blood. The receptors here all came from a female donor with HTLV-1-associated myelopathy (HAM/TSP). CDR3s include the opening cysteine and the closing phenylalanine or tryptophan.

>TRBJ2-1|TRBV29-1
CSVEANSYNEQFF
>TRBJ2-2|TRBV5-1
CASRAGLDTGELFF
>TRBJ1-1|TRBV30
CAGTRDSLFEAFF
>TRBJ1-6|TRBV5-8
CASSSGTFNSPLHF
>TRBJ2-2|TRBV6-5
CASTGLAGGGTGELFF
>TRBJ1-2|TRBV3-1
CASSHNRGSYGYTF
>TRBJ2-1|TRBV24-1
CATSENLRNEQFF
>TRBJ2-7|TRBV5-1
CASSAWRPPYEQYF
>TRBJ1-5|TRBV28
CASSLIQNTRQGQPQHF
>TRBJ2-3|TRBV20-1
CSGGSTDTQYF
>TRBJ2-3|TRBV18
CASSPGEGTDTQYF
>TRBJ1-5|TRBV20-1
CSAVGSVRDQDPQHF
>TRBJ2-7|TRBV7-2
CASSLASGRAYEQYF
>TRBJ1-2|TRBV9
CASSVATGRQGGGYTF
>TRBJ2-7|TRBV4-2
CASSQPGLAGEQYF
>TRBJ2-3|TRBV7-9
CASSSLGGDTQYF
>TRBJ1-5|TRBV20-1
CSAQGARGQPQHF
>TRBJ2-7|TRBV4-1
CASSQPTSGSYEQYF
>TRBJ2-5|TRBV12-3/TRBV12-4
CASSDRGGKETQYF
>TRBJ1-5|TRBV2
CASSEMTGTNQPQHF